The rows below give T cell receptor beta chains drawn from one sample of a study of blood T cell repertoires in COVID-19. Repertoires were generated with immunoSEQ multiplex PCR, while TCRdb's copy carries only in-frame clones and drops some. The repertoire has hundreds of thousands of clones, 90% of them found once; the top ten carry 1%. Material: peripheral blood. Receptor source: a woman aged 35 to 49 with COVID-19, enrolled during active disease. Each CDR3 is given with its conserved first and last residue. The D gene is left open where the match is weak. A clone size is listed for some rows: how often the clone was seen (once, few, many), or a class if it is expanded.

>TRBV7-2|NA|TRBJ2-2|NA
TGTGCCAGCAGCCTCGGACTGAACACCGGGGAGCTGTTTTTT
CASSLGLNTGELFF
>TRBV6-1|NA|TRBJ1-2|NA
TGTGCCAGCAGTGAAGCTAGGGGTCTTGAGGGCTACACCTTC
CASSEARGLEGYTF
>TRBV15|TRBD1|TRBJ1-2|NA
TGTGCCACCAGCAGAAACATACAGGGGGGCTATGGCTACACCTTC
CATSRNIQGGYGYTF
>TRBV28|NA|TRBJ2-2|NA
TGTGCCAGCAGTTTAACAGGGTCAGCCGGGGAGCTGTTTTTT
CASSLTGSAGELFF
>TRBV12-5|TRBD1|TRBJ2-3|NA
TGTGCTAGTGGTTTGGTCCTACAGGGGCCAGATACGCAGTATTTT
CASGLVLQGPDTQYF
>TRBV11-2|TRBD1|TRBJ1-4|once
TGTGCCAGCAGCTTAGGTGACAGGGGAGCTAATGAAAAACTGTTTTTT
CASSLGDRGANEKLFF
>TRBV6-5|TRBD1|TRBJ2-7|NA
TGTGCCAGCAGCGAGGGACAGGGAAATTATAAGTCGGGGTACTTC
CASSEGQGNYKSGYF
>TRBV6-6|NA|TRBJ2-6|NA
TGTGCCAGCAGTTTGCGCTCTGGGGCCAACGTCCTGACTTTC
CASSLRSGANVLTF
>TRBV5-4|TRBD2|TRBJ2-2|NA
TGTGCCAGCAGTCGGGGACTAGCGGGAACCGGGGAGCTGTTTTTT
CASSRGLAGTGELFF
>TRBV25-1|TRBD1|TRBJ1-2|NA
TGTGCCAGCAGTGAATTTGGGGACAGGGGACCTGATGGCTACACCTTC
CASSEFGDRGPDGYTF
>TRBV5-5|TRBD1|TRBJ1-1|NA
TGTGCCAGCAGCCTAGGACAGGGGGCATATAACACTGAAGCTTTCTTT
CASSLGQGAYNTEAFF
>TRBV28|NA|TRBJ2-7|NA
TGTGCCAGCACGACCAGGGGCCGCCCCTACGAGCAGTACTTC
CASTTRGRPYEQYF
>TRBV5-4|TRBD1|TRBJ2-7|NA
TGTGCCAGCAGCCGACAGGGGGCGGGTTACGAGCAGTACTTC
CASSRQGAGYEQYF
>TRBV7-8|NA|TRBJ2-7|NA
TGTGCCAGCAGCTTAGTTTGGGTCGGAGATCCCTACGAGCAGTACTTC
CASSLVWVGDPYEQYF
>TRBV7-8|NA|TRBJ2-1|NA
TGTGCCAGCACCCCTTGGACTAACTACAATGAGCAGTTCTTC
CASTPWTNYNEQFF
>TRBV27|TRBD1|TRBJ2-6|few
TGTGCCAGCAGTTTGACAGGGGGCGCTGGGGCCAACGTCCTGACTTTC
CASSLTGGAGANVLTF
>TRBV6-4|NA|TRBJ1-1|NA
TGTGCCAGCAGTGACGGAGAGAACACTGAAGCTTTCTTT
CASSDGENTEAFF
>TRBV2|NA|TRBJ2-5|NA
TGTGCCAGCAGTTTTTCCGCGGAGACCCAGTACTTC
CASSFSAETQYF
>TRBV6-5|NA|TRBJ1-1|NA
TGTGCCAGCATGGGCAGGGGTTCCGAAGCTTTCTTT
CASMGRGSEAFF
>TRBV12-3/TRBV12-4|NA|TRBJ1-1|NA
TGTGCCAGCAGTGTCTATCGTGACACTGAAGCTTTCTTT
CASSVYRDTEAFF
>TRBV28|NA|TRBJ1-3|NA
TGTGCCAGCAGTTCGACCGGGACATCTTTCGGAAACACCATATATTTT
CASSSTGTSFGNTIYF
>TRBV3-1/TRBV3-2|NA|TRBJ2-1|NA
TGTGCCAGCAGCTCGATAGCGGCACTGCAGTTCTTC
CASSSIAALQFF
>TRBV7-9|TRBD2|TRBJ2-3|NA
TGTGCCAGCAGCCCGATAGCGGGGGGGCCGGTAGATACGCAGTATTTT
CASSPIAGGPVDTQYF
>TRBV7-3|NA|TRBJ2-3|NA
TGTGCCAGCAGCCGAGGTGGTAGCCCTGGCACAGATACGCAGTATTTT
CASSRGGSPGTDTQYF
>TRBV5-5|NA|TRBJ2-7|NA
TGTGCCAGCAGCCTCAATACTATCCGTGACTACGAGCAGTACTTC
CASSLNTIRDYEQYF
>TRBV5-1|NA|TRBJ1-2|NA
TGCGCCAGCAGCTTGGCCCCTCCCAACTATGGCTACACCTTC
CASSLAPPNYGYTF
>TRBV28|NA|TRBJ2-1|NA
TGTGCCAGCTCTAGGTCTTATCAGTTCTTC
CASSRSYQFF
>TRBV19|TRBD2|TRBJ2-3|NA
TGTGCCAGTTCTACTAGCGTCGCGGGGAAAGATACGCAGTATTTT
CASSTSVAGKDTQYF